This T cell receptor beta chain was recovered during a study of T cell clones after liver transplantation. Study overall: TCRbeta sequencing after a pre-transplant mixed lymphocyte reaction identified graft-donor-reactive clones, later tracked in post-transplant blood.

The CDR3 is made up of 13 amino acids. V was pared by 6 bases and J by 7 bases, with 5 bases of the junction left unmatched. Germline V CDR1 and CDR2: MNHNY, SVGAGI (reference sequence). Assay used: immunoSEQ multiplex PCR; TCRdb lists only in-frame clones, some missing. The sample contains roughly 97,000 clones, roughly 80% of which appear only once. The sequence was obtained from a human donor who received a liver transplant. V is TRBV6-6 and J is TRBJ1-2; 10 nucleotides line up with TRBD1. Sequenced material: CD4+ T cells from blood, taken before liver transplant. CDR3 in amino acids: CASRPGQGPGYTF. For the CDR3, the DNA is TGTGCCAGCAGACCGGGACAGGGGCCTGGCTACACCTTC.